The rows below give T cell receptor beta chains drawn from one sample of a study of cytomegalovirus exposure and HLA in healthy donors. Here immunoSEQ multiplex PCR was the method, and the copy in TCRdb shows in-frame clones only, minus some. This sample yields about 300,000 clones, of which 86% are seen a single time; 3.5% to 4.5% belongs to the top ten. Sequencing input: PBMCs. The receptor set was obtained from a man between 35 and 55 years old in good health and CMV-seropositive. The CDR3 runs from the conserved cysteine through the conserved F or W. The D gene is left open where the match is weak. A clone size is listed for some rows: how often the clone was seen (once, few, many), or a class if it is expanded.

d_gene	abundance	v_gene	j_gene	CDR3aa	CDR3nt
TRBD1	NA	TRBV27	TRBJ2-7	CASSLRGLSYEQYF	TGTGCCAGCAGTTTAAGGGGGCTTTCCTACGAGCAGTACTTC
TRBD1	NA	TRBV10-3	TRBJ2-3	CAIKEQGATDTQYF	TGTGCCATCAAGGAACAGGGGGCAACAGATACGCAGTATTTT
NA	NA	TRBV19	TRBJ2-1	CASSIAGAGTYEQFF	TGTGCCAGTAGTATAGCGGGAGCTGGAACCTATGAGCAGTTCTTC
TRBD2	NA	TRBV7-9	TRBJ2-7	CASSSSGRRYEQYF	TGTGCCAGCAGTTCTAGCGGGAGAAGGTACGAGCAGTACTTC
NA	NA	TRBV19	TRBJ1-5	CASSSQPTFNQPQHF	TGTGCCAGTAGTTCACAGCCGACCTTCAATCAGCCCCAGCATTTT
NA	NA	TRBV20-1	TRBJ2-7	CSARATYEQYF	TGCAGTGCTAGGGCCACCTACGAGCAGTACTTC
TRBD1	once	TRBV5-1	TRBJ1-3	CASRLTGTSGNTIYF	TGCGCCAGTCGCTTGACAGGGACCTCTGGAAACACCATATATTTT
TRBD1	NA	TRBV2	TRBJ2-7	CASSAGTGFHEQYF	TGTGCCAGCAGTGCCGGGACAGGATTCCACGAGCAGTACTTC
TRBD1	NA	TRBV7-6	TRBJ2-2	CASSTGQGSPGELFF	TGTGCCAGCAGCACGGGACAGGGGAGCCCCGGGGAGCTGTTTTTT
TRBD2	NA	TRBV6-4	TRBJ2-2	CASSDSGRAAGELFF	TGTGCCAGCAGTGACAGCGGGAGGGCCGCCGGGGAGCTGTTTTTT
TRBD1	once	TRBV23-1	TRBJ2-3	CASIPEEGAVTDTQYF	TGCGCCAGCATACCCGAAGAGGGGGCAGTAACAGATACGCAGTATTTT
TRBD2	NA	TRBV7-2	TRBJ2-3	CASGVSGRVDTQYF	TGTGCCAGCGGGGTTAGCGGGAGGGTAGATACGCAGTATTTT
NA	NA	TRBV2	TRBJ1-1	CASGGGSNTEAFF	TGTGCCAGCGGCGGAGGTTCGAACACTGAAGCTTTCTTT
NA	NA	TRBV28	TRBJ1-1	CASSTPTVNTEAFF	TGTGCCAGCAGTACCCCGACAGTGAACACTGAAGCTTTCTTT
NA	NA	TRBV5-1	TRBJ2-2	CASSLVAGSVGELFF	TGCGCCAGCAGCTTGGTTGCGGGATCGGTCGGGGAGCTGTTTTTT
NA	NA	TRBV6-5	TRBJ2-2	CASSQGQGRDGELFF	TGTGCCAGCAGTCAGGGGCAGGGGCGAGACGGAGAGCTGTTTTTT
TRBD1	few	TRBV9	TRBJ2-7	CASGKGQGNYEQYF	TGTGCCAGCGGAAAAGGACAGGGGAACTACGAGCAGTACTTC
TRBD2	NA	TRBV27	TRBJ2-5	CASSLGGEQYF	TGTGCCAGCAGTTTAGGGGGGGAGCAGTACTTC
TRBD2	NA	TRBV6-5	TRBJ2-1	CASSLSGREYNEQFF	TGTGCCAGCAGTCTTAGCGGGAGGGAGTACAATGAGCAGTTCTTC
TRBD1	NA	TRBV5-4	TRBJ1-4	CASSSDRATNEKLFF	TGTGCCAGCAGCTCAGACAGGGCAACTAATGAAAAACTGTTTTTT
TRBD2	NA	TRBV7-2	TRBJ2-5	CASSPRLAGAGETQYF	TGTGCCAGCAGCCCACGACTAGCGGGAGCGGGGGAGACCCAGTACTTC
TRBD1	NA	TRBV6-5	TRBJ2-7	CASGTGPYSYEQYF	TGTGCCAGCGGGACAGGGCCCTACTCCTACGAGCAGTACTTC
TRBD1	NA	TRBV6-1	TRBJ2-2	CASHSGTGFIGELFF	TGTGCCAGCCACTCCGGGACAGGGTTCATCGGGGAGCTGTTTTTT
NA	NA	TRBV11-2	TRBJ2-1	CASSFVGAPYNEQFF	TGTGCCAGCAGCTTTGTGGGAGCCCCCTACAATGAGCAGTTCTTC
TRBD2	once	TRBV29-1	TRBJ2-3	CRAQRGGADTQYF	TGCAGAGCCCAGAGGGGAGGGGCAGATACGCAGTATTTT
TRBD2	NA	TRBV20-1	TRBJ2-1	CSGRRNEQFF	TGCAGCGGGAGGCGCAATGAGCAGTTCTTC
NA	once	TRBV20-1	TRBJ1-1	CSARNGQWAFF	TGCAGTGCTAGAAACGGACAGTGGGCTTTCTTT
NA	NA	TRBV9	TRBJ2-1	CASSAAGVEQFF	TGTGCCAGCAGCGCAGCAGGGGTTGAGCAGTTCTTC
TRBD2	NA	TRBV28	TRBJ2-7	CASYSLSGALLGQYF	TGTGCCAGCTACTCTCTTAGCGGGGCTCTCCTAGGGCAGTACTTC
NA	NA	TRBV28	TRBJ2-7	CASSLSGRRDGWFEQYF	TGTGCCAGCAGTTTATCCGGCCGGCGGGACGGCTGGTTCGAGCAGTACTTC
TRBD2	NA	TRBV5-1	TRBJ2-2	CASSYLLAGGPTGELFF	TGCGCCAGCAGCTATCTATTAGCGGGAGGACCCACCGGGGAGCTGTTTTTT
NA	NA	TRBV7-9	TRBJ1-5	CASSLAGVSNQPQHF	TGTGCCAGCAGCCTCGCGGGGGTTAGCAATCAGCCCCAGCATTTT
NA	NA	TRBV21-1	TRBJ2-3	CASSKVSGRAVPTDTQYF	TGTGCCAGCAGCAAAGTCAGCGGGAGGGCCGTTCCCACAGATACGCAGTATTTT
TRBD2	NA	TRBV2	TRBJ2-3	CASRETPGTRGFTDTQYF	TGTGCCAGCAGAGAAACACCCGGGACTAGAGGATTCACAGATACGCAGTATTTT
NA	NA	TRBV28	TRBJ2-7	CASSLIVSYEQYF	TGTGCCAGCAGTTTAATTGTATCCTACGAGCAGTACTTC
TRBD2	NA	TRBV5-1	TRBJ2-3	CASSLASSGETDTQYF	TGCGCCAGCAGCTTGGCGAGTAGCGGGGAAACAGATACGCAGTATTTT
TRBD1	NA	TRBV19	TRBJ2-1	CASSPWDRGNEQFF	TGTGCCAGTAGTCCATGGGACAGGGGCAATGAGCAGTTCTTC
NA	NA	TRBV6-1	TRBJ2-7	CASSEAGHFLNEQYF	TGTGCCAGCAGTGAAGCGGGACATTTTCTCAACGAGCAGTACTTC
TRBD1	NA	TRBV4-1	TRBJ2-5	CASSQTLGQGVWETQYF	TGCGCCAGCAGCCAAACACTAGGACAGGGTGTTTGGGAGACCCAGTACTTC
TRBD2	NA	TRBV14	TRBJ2-5	CASSPRLAGGPKTQYF	TGTGCCAGCAGCCCCCGACTAGCGGGAGGGCCAAAGACCCAGTACTTC
TRBD1	NA	TRBV2	TRBJ2-7	CASSVGQVSYEQYF	TGTGCCAGCAGTGTGGGACAGGTCTCCTACGAGCAGTACTTC
TRBD2	NA	TRBV19	TRBJ2-7	CASSIGSAGGYEQYF	TGTGCCAGTAGTATAGGATCAGCGGGGGGCTACGAGCAGTACTTC
NA	NA	TRBV9	TRBJ1-1	CASSASLGGTEAFF	TGTGCCAGCAGCGCTTCTTTAGGCGGCACTGAAGCTTTCTTT
TRBD1	NA	TRBV27	TRBJ2-7	CASSLWGQGIVQYF	TGTGCCAGCAGTTTATGGGGACAGGGCATAGTGCAGTACTTC
NA	NA	TRBV9	TRBJ2-3	CASGRGARQGYTQYF	TGTGCCAGCGGACGCGGGGCCCGACAGGGTTATACGCAGTATTTT
NA	NA	TRBV28	TRBJ1-2	CASSLRVVGAVNYGYTF	TGTGCCAGCAGTTTACGGGTAGTGGGGGCAGTGAACTATGGCTACACCTTC